These 20 T cell receptor beta chains originate from one sample sequenced in a study of OX40 agonist ivuxolimab in advanced cancers. Assay used: immunoSEQ multiplex PCR; TCRdb lists only in-frame clones, some missing. The data hold 76,000 or so clones, with 85% observed a single time. Sequencing used CD4+ or CD8+ T cells sorted from blood, obtained in a trial of the OX40 agonist ivuxolimab. These receptors all stem from an adult with an advanced solid tumor such as melanoma, head and neck, liver or kidney cancer.

The V and J genes are TRBV19 and TRBJ2-5; TRBD1 aligns across 7 bases. The CDR3 runs to 14 residues. After removal of 6 bases from V and 5 bases from J, the junction contained 9 bases not matched to a gene. CDR1 and CDR2 (germline): LNHDA, SQIVND (reference sequence). In DNA form, the CDR3 reads TGTGCCAGTAGGGGGGAACAGGGGCGGGAGACCCAGTACTTC. This gives the protein CASRGEQGRETQYF.

The V call is TRBV7-8, the J call TRBJ1-2, with 7 nucleotides matching TRBD1. Per germline, CDR1 SGHVS and CDR2 FQNEAQ. V shed 1 base and J 2 bases; nucleotides not matched to a gene: 4. This CDR3 is 15 amino acids long. This CDR3 reads CASSLVGTANYGYTF. DNA for the CDR3: TGTGCCAGCAGCTTAGTAGGGACAGCGAACTATGGCTACACCTTC.

This clone was detected only a few times. The genes are TRBV7-9 and TRBJ1-1, with 9 bases identical to TRBD1. CDR1 and CDR2 (germline): SEHNR, FQNEAQ (reference sequence). The CDR3 runs to 15 residues. The V segment lost 6 bases and the J segment 1 base; nucleotides outside the gene matches: 6. The CDR3 nucleotides are TGTGCCAGCAGATTCGGGACAGGGTCGAACACTGAAGCTTTCTTT. Protein: CASRFGTGSNTEAFF.

The CDR3 loop is CAWSAVGISNQPQHF. The CDR3, as DNA: TGTGCCTGGAGTGCCGTAGGGATTAGCAATCAGCCCCAGCATTTT. The gene calls are TRBV30 and TRBJ1-5, with D hard to call. In germline, CDR1 is GTSNPN, CDR2 SVGIG (reference sequence). The CDR3 has 15 residues. Deletions cut 1 base from V and 0 bases from J, with 10 bases between. The whole variable domain, remainder taken from reference TRBV30 and TRBJ1-5, is SQTIHQWPATLVQPVGSPLSLECTVEGTSNPNLYWYRQAAGRGLQLLFYSVGIGQISSEVPQNLSASRPQDRQFILSSKKLLLSDSGFYLCAWSAVGISNQPQHFGDGTRLSIL.

The V and J genes are TRBV10-3 and TRBJ2-1; D may be TRBD2 (5 bases). The V end lost 2 bases, the J end lost 7 bases, and 12 bases lay between the germline ends. The germline CDR1 and CDR2 sequences are ENHRY and SYGVKD. CDR3 length: 14 residues. DNA of the CDR3: TGTGCCATCAGTGAGCTAGCAGGTTGGAATGAGCAGTTCTTC. Translating gives CAISELAGWNEQFF.

The chain employs TRBV12-5 and TRBJ2-5; no clear D. This CDR3 region has 13 residues. The V and J ends lost 7 bases and 2 bases respectively, with 11 bases between them. CDR1 is LGHNT, CDR2 FRNRAP, per germline. As DNA, the CDR3 is TGTGCTAGTGCCCAGCGCAATCAAGAGACCCAGTACTTC. Translation: CASAQRNQETQYF.

The genes are TRBV10-3 and TRBJ2-3, with a possible D match to TRBD2 (6 bases). Trimming left V 3 bases short and J 5 bases short, with 18 bases between. CDR3 length: 16 residues. Looked up from germline, CDR1 is ENHRY and CDR2 is SYGVKD. The CDR3 DNA reads as TGTGCCATCAGTGATTCCGCGGGGACCAGGGTAGATACGCAGTATTTT. Its protein product is CAISDSAGTRVDTQYF.

This clone appeared a single time. The chain recombines TRBV2 with TRBJ2-5; no definite D call. This CDR3 comprises 15 residues. The ends were cut back, 2 bases at V and 3 bases at J, with 13 bases in the middle. From germline, CDR1 is SNHLY and CDR2 FYNNEI. The CDR3 DNA sequence: TGTGCCAGCAGTGAAACTGGGCAGGCCAAAGAGACCCAGTACTTC. Encoded protein: CASSETGQAKETQYF.

This clone was seen a handful of times. V and J are TRBV6-5 and TRBJ1-2; D not certain. Germline CDR1 and CDR2: MNHEY and SVGAGI. Between the trimmed V and J ends, which lost 2 bases and 5 bases, there was a span of 15 bases. The CDR3 spans 15 residues. The CDR3 loop is CASSYAGVPTYGYTF. DNA for the CDR3: TGTGCCAGCAGTTACGCCGGGGTACCTACTTATGGCTACACCTTC.

The chain has TRBV5-4 and TRBJ1-4, with unresolved D. Germline V gene sequence: CDR1 SGHNT, CDR2 YYREEE (reference sequence). The CDR3 runs to 15 residues. V lost 4 bases and J 8 bases, leaving 18 bases between the germline ends. The DNA for the CDR3 is TGTGCCAGCAGCCCCTCACATTCAAACGGCGAAAAACTGTTTTTT. Residues: CASSPSHSNGEKLFF. The full variable domain, rest sourced from reference TRBV5-4 and TRBJ1-4, is ETGVTQSPTHLIKTRGQQVTLRCSSQSGHNTVSWYQQALGQGPQFIFQYYREEENGRGNFPPRFSGLQFPNYSSELNVNALELDDSALYLCASSPSHSNGEKLFFGSGTQLSVL.

The chain carries TRBV6-6 and TRBJ1-6; D not certain. Per the germline V gene, CDR1 is MNHNY and CDR2 is SVGAGI (reference sequence). This CDR3 region has 14 residues. V gave up 2 bases and J gave up 6 bases, with 8 bases separating them. This chain's CDR3 is CASSYGPINSPLHF. CDR3 in DNA: TGTGCCAGCAGTTACGGACCGATTAATTCACCCCTCCACTTT.

The chain uses TRBV7-2 and TRBJ2-2, with 10 bases matching TRBD1. The CDR3 is 16 amino acids. Unmatched junction bases numbered 7, after V lost 3 bases and J lost 6 bases. Germline loops: CDR1 SGHTA, CDR2 FQGNSA. CDR3 nucleotides: TGTGCCAGCAGCTTCAGGGCCGGGACAGGGGCCGGGGAGCTGTTTTTT. Translation: CASSFRAGTGAGELFF.

This clone showed up just a few times. The chain combines TRBV14 with TRBJ2-7; 7 bases are a match to TRBD2. Germline values: CDR1 SGHDN, CDR2 FVKESK. V trimming: 0 bases; J trimming: 7 bases; junction bases outside the gene matches: 15. This CDR3 comprises 17 residues. This CDR3 reads CASSQEVGGGPILEQYF. CDR3 bases: TGTGCCAGCAGCCAAGAAGTGGGCGGGGGACCAATTTTAGAGCAGTACTTC.

DNA of the CDR3: TGTGCCAGCAGCTATACGGGAAGCCTGGCTGAAAAACTGTTTTTT. Translating gives CASSYTGSLAEKLFF. J is TRBJ1-4 and V is TRBV11-2; D gene uncertain. The V end lost 4 bases, the J end lost 7 bases, and 16 bases lay between the germline ends. The CDR3 is made up of 15 amino acids. Germline CDR1 reads SGHAT; CDR2 reads FQNNGV.

J is TRBJ1-2 and V is TRBV6-6; TRBD1 matches at 7 bases. V lost 4 bases, J lost 4 bases, and 6 bases stayed unmatched. CDR3 length equals 14 residues. In germline, CDR1 is MNHNY, CDR2 SVGAGI (reference sequence). The CDR3 nucleotides are TGTGCCAGCAGTTTCTTACAGGGGAGCTATGGCTACACCTTC. This codes for CASSFLQGSYGYTF.

The rearrangement joins TRBV10-3 to TRBJ2-3, with a weak D call TRBD2 (6 bases). There are 14 residues in the CDR3. The V end was cut by 0 bases, the J end by 4 bases, with 8 bases between. Germline CDR1 and CDR2: ENHRY and SYGVKD. The CDR3 region has the DNA TGTGCCATCAGTGAGTCGACGGGAGCAGATACGCAGTATTTT. It yields the protein CAISESTGADTQYF.

Only one count was recorded for this clone. The chain has TRBV29-1 and TRBJ2-3; perhaps TRBD1 as D (6 bases). The CDR3 covers 15 residues. V shed 5 bases and J shed 4 bases, with 19 bases lying between them. Germline V gene lookup returns CDR1 SQVTM and CDR2 ANQGSEA. The CDR3 DNA reads TGCAGCGTTCCTGTTGGGACATCTAAACCAGATACGCAGTATTTT. This translates into CSVPVGTSKPDTQYF.

The chain recombines TRBV18 with TRBJ2-5; TRBD1 is a possible D gene (6 bases). This CDR3 has 15 amino acids. V was clipped by 3 bases and J by 2 bases, with 13 bases between them. In germline, CDR1 is KGHSH, CDR2 LQKENI. This chain's CDR3 is CASSPFNRGQETQYF. The CDR3, as DNA: TGTGCCAGCTCACCGTTTAATAGGGGGCAAGAGACCCAGTACTTC.

The gene calls are TRBV11-2 and TRBJ2-7; D uncertain. The V gene lost 1 base and the J gene lost 5 bases, with 6 bases spanning the gap. The CDR3 has 12 residues. Germline V CDR1 and CDR2: SGHAT, FQNNGV. The CDR3 region has the DNA TGTGCCAGCAGCTTAGTTGGGGACGAGCAGTACTTC. The encoded protein is CASSLVGDEQYF. Full variable domain (missing parts from reference TRBV11-2 and TRBJ2-7): EAGVAQSPRYKIIEKRQSVAFWCNPISGHATLYWYQQILGQGPKLLIQFQNNGVVDDSQLPKDRFSAERLKGVDSTLKIQPAKLEDSAVYLCASSLVGDEQYFGPGTRLTVT.

This clone was recorded a few times. The V call is TRBV9, the J call TRBJ2-3; D unclear. The CDR3 contains 15 residues. Germline assignment: CDR1 SGDLS and CDR2 YYNGEE. Trimming left V 0 bases short and J 1 base short, with 9 bases between. The CDR3 DNA reads TGTGCCAGCAGCGTAGTTTTAGCAGGCACAGATACGCAGTATTTT. This sequence encodes CASSVVLAGTDTQYF.